This T cell receptor beta chain is from a study of cytomegalovirus exposure and HLA in healthy donors. Whole-study findings and limits: Reportedly, a later analysis found an Asian-associated ancestry cluster had fewer N-insertions than the roughly 630-donor mean.

This CDR3 is built from 14 residues. Deletions cut 4 bases from V and 3 bases from J, with 10 bases between. The germline V gene encodes CDR1 SGHDN and CDR2 FVKESK. Use of 60 Vbeta and 13 Jbeta primers characterized the PCR. Profiled with immunoSEQ multiplex PCR; TCRdb holds only in-frame clones, not every one. Among approximately 220,000 clones listed, roughly four fifths were seen once. As to this clone: The antigen is undetermined.

The receptor's source is a girl under 10 years old in good health and CMV-seronegative. Sequenced: PBMCs. The chain has TRBV14 and TRBJ2-1; TRBD2 might be the D (6 bases). This CDR3 reads CASSPTRVYNEQFF. CDR3 coding DNA: TGTGCCAGCAGCCCGACTAGAGTCTACAATGAGCAGTTCTTC.